The 3 T cell receptor beta chains below come from one sample, sequenced in a study of radiation and T cells in renal cell carcinoma. Treatment specified: 15 Gy SBRT to primary tumor, nephrectomy 4 weeks later. TCRdb's table, derived via immunoSEQ multiplex PCR, lists solely in-frame clones and lacks some. Among over 15,000 clones listed, around 63% were seen once. The sample here was tumor tissue, taken from a patient whose treatment included radiotherapy and nephrectomy. All receptors come from a woman aged 70 to 79 with renal cell carcinoma.

This rearrangement joins TRBV13 to TRBJ1-6, with D possibly matching TRBD1 (5 bases). Germline V lookup: CDR1 PRHDT, CDR2 FYEKMQ (reference sequence). CDR3 length equals 15 residues. V was clipped by 2 bases and J by 7 bases, with 12 bases between them. The CDR3 DNA is TGTGCCAGCAGCTTACAGGGTAGTCGAAATTCACCCCTCCACTTT. It yields the protein CASSLQGSRNSPLHF.

This rearrangement joins TRBV19 to TRBJ1-1; 9 nucleotides agree with TRBD1. There are 16 residues in the CDR3. With 4 bases clipped from V and 3 bases from J, the junction kept 9 bases outside the gene matches. Germline loops: CDR1 LNHDA, CDR2 SQIVND (reference sequence). Written as DNA, the CDR3 is TGTGCCAGTAGTACTTCCGGGACAGGGATCTACACTGAAGCTTTCTTT. Translated, it gives CASSTSGTGIYTEAFF.

The chain carries TRBV28 and TRBJ2-7; 7 bases map to TRBD2. The V segment lost 4 bases and the J segment 2 bases; nucleotides outside the gene matches: 5. This CDR3 has 14 residues. The germline CDR1 and CDR2 sequences are MDHEN and SYDVKM. The chain's CDR3 is CASSYAGTTYEQYF. The DNA of the CDR3 is TGTGCCAGCAGTTACGCCGGGACTACCTACGAGCAGTACTTC.